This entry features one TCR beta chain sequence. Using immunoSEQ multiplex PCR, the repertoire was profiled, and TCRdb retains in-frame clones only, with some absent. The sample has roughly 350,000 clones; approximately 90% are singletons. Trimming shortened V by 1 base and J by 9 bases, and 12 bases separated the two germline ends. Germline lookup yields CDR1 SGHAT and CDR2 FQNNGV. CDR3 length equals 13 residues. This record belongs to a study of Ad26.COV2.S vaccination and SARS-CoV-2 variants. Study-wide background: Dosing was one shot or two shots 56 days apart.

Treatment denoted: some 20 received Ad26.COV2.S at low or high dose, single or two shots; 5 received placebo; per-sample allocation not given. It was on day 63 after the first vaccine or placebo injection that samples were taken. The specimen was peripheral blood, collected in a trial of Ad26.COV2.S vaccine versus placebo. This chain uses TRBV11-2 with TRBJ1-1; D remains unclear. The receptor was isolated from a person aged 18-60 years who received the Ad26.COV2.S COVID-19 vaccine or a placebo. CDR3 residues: CASSLAPVWQAFF. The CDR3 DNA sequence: TGTGCCAGCAGCTTAGCACCCGTTTGGCAAGCTTTCTTT.